One and the same sample provided the 12 T cell receptor beta chains below, sequenced in a study of a mutant IDH1 vaccine in newly diagnosed glioma. The protocol was immunoSEQ multiplex PCR, while the TCRdb copy is restricted to in-frame clones and leaves out a portion. Of tens of thousands of clones listed, around 86% were seen once; the top ten hold 2% to 3%. Time point noted: baseline, week 1 (first vaccination visit). Described treatment: pre-vaccination baseline after standard-of-care therapy. The source material was PBMCs, sampled from a glioma patient treated with radiotherapy, temozolomide or both. Receptor source: a man aged 35-49 years with glioma.

This sequence joins TRBV19 and TRBJ2-2; 9 nucleotides line up with TRBD2. Trimming cost V 6 bases and J 7 bases; bases outside gene matches: 6. The CDR3 spans 14 residues. Germline CDR1 is LNHDA and CDR2 is SQIVND (reference sequence). CDR3 loop: CASSPGLAFGELFF. CDR3 bases: TGTGCCAGTAGCCCGGGACTAGCTTTCGGGGAGCTGTTTTTT.

V is TRBV4-1 and J is TRBJ2-1, with a weak D call TRBD1 (6 bases). Germline CDR1 is MGHRA and CDR2 is YSYEKL. Trimming left V 0 bases short and J 12 bases short, with 9 bases between. CDR3 length: 12 amino acids. The CDR3 DNA reads as TGCGCCAGCAGCCAAGATACAGGGCGGCAGTTCTTC. This gives the protein CASSQDTGRQFF.

The chain recombines TRBV10-3 with TRBJ2-7, with 9 bases matching TRBD2. Germline V CDR1 and CDR2: ENHRY, SYGVKD. The CDR3 covers 17 residues. V gave up 3 bases and J gave up 5 bases; unmatched junction bases: 14. In DNA form, the CDR3 reads TGTGCCATCAGTGAAACTCAGGGCGGGAGGGCCAGGAACGAGCAGTACTTC. This codes for CAISETQGGRARNEQYF.

The V gene is TRBV5-1, the J gene TRBJ2-7; a weak D match, TRBD1 (6 bases). The CDR3 is made up of 14 amino acids. Trimming took 1 base from V and 0 from J, leaving 8 bases between them. Germline V lookup: CDR1 SGHRS, CDR2 YFSETQ. This chain's CDR3 is CASSLQGSSYEQYF. The DNA of the CDR3 is TGCGCCAGCAGCTTGCAGGGGAGCTCCTACGAGCAGTACTTC. Looking up the rest from reference TRBV5-1 and TRBJ2-7 gives the full variable domain: KAGVTQTPRYLIKTRGQQVTLSCSPISGHRSVSWYQQTPGQGLQFLFEYFSETQRNKGNFPGRFSGRQFSNSRSEMNVSTLELGDSALYLCASSLQGSSYEQYFGPGTRLTVT.

The V call is TRBV19, the J call TRBJ2-7; 9 positions match TRBD1. Trimming took 4 bases from V and 3 from J; bases not matched to a gene: 4. The CDR3 is 14 amino acids. The germline gives CDR1 LNHDA, CDR2 SQIVND (reference sequence). CDR3 amino acids: CASSTATGGYEQYF. The CDR3 DNA is TGTGCCAGTAGTACCGCGACAGGGGGCTACGAGCAGTACTTC.

V and J are TRBV6-6 and TRBJ2-7; tentative D call: TRBD2 (5 bases). Germline CDR1 is MNHNY and CDR2 is SVGAGI (reference sequence). The germline V and J ends were trimmed by 7 bases and 4 bases, with 14 bases remaining between them. The CDR3 contains 13 residues. The CDR3 DNA reads as TGTGCCAGCAAAGAGTCCACGGGATACGAGCAGTACTTC. It codes for CASKESTGYEQYF.

The chain employs TRBV5-3 and TRBJ2-2; 7 bases match TRBD2. TRBV5-3 is identified as an open reading frame with a role that is uncertain. The V gene end was trimmed by 5 bases and the J gene end by 1 base; junction bases not matched to a gene: 11. The CDR3 has 17 amino acids. The CDR3 spells CARSPCMERENTGELFF. The CDR3 nucleotides are TGTGCCAGAAGTCCCTGTATGGAGCGGGAGAACACCGGGGAGCTGTTTTTT.

V usage is TRBV5-1 and J usage is TRBJ2-3; D is unclear. This CDR3 contains 14 residues. Per the germline V gene, CDR1 is SGHRS and CDR2 is YFSETQ. V shed 4 bases and J shed 4 bases, with 13 bases lying between them. In DNA, the CDR3 is TGCGCCAGCAGCCTGGCAGCTGGAGCAGATACGCAGTATTTT. As protein: CASSLAAGADTQYF.

This sequence joins TRBV2 and TRBJ1-1, with unresolved D. CDR3 length: 14 residues. Germline CDR1 and CDR2: SNHLY and FYNNEI. Trimming removed 8 bases at V and 5 bases at J, with 18 bases between. The CDR3 sequence is CASRKTESGTEAFF. The CDR3, as DNA: TGTGCCAGCCGAAAGACGGAGTCGGGGACTGAAGCTTTCTTT.

The chain recombines TRBV2 with TRBJ2-7, with 10 bases fitting TRBD1. Germline CDR1 is SNHLY and CDR2 is FYNNEI. CDR3 length equals 13 residues. After removal of 8 bases from V and 4 bases from J, the junction contained 5 bases not matched to a gene. The CDR3 nucleotides read TGTGCCAGCGCCGGGACAGGGGCTTACGAGCAGTACTTC. This codes for CASAGTGAYEQYF. The complete variable domain, with remaining parts taken from reference TRBV2 and TRBJ2-7, reads EPEVTQTPSHQVTQMGQEVILRCVPISNHLYFYWYRQILGQKVEFLVSFYNNEISEKSEIFDDQFSVERPDGSNFTLKIRSTKLEDSAMYFCASAGTGAYEQYFGPGTRLTVT.

The rearrangement links TRBV6-1 to TRBJ2-7; D is perhaps TRBD2 (5 bases). The CDR3 has 14 residues. The germline gives CDR1 MNHNS, CDR2 SASEGT. Deletions cut 3 bases from V and 0 bases from J, with 9 bases between. The CDR3 protein is CASSDGGGSYEQYF. The CDR3 bases are TGTGCCAGCAGTGACGGCGGAGGCTCCTACGAGCAGTACTTC.

V usage is TRBV5-1 and J usage is TRBJ1-1; a weak D match, TRBD1 (6 bases). CDR1 and CDR2 (germline): SGHRS, YFSETQ. The V gene lost 4 bases and the J gene lost 4 bases, with 17 bases spanning the gap. The CDR3 contains 15 residues. CDR3 amino acids: CASSLTMDSRTEAFF. In DNA, the CDR3 is TGCGCCAGCAGCCTTACTATGGACAGCCGCACTGAAGCTTTCTTT.